The 28 T cell receptor beta chains below all came from one sample that was sequenced in a study of control samples from healthy donors and cancer patients. TCRdb's table, derived via immunoSEQ multiplex PCR, lists solely in-frame clones and lacks some. The data contain more than 95,000 clones, around 89% of them singletons. The material sequenced was blood. The receptor source for this set is a woman in her seventies in good health.

This rearrangement joins TRBV2 to TRBJ2-7, with D perhaps TRBD2 (7 bases). V was clipped by 7 bases and J by 7 bases, with 26 bases between them. Germline CDR1 reads SNHLY; CDR2 reads FYNNEI. This CDR3 contains 16 residues. The CDR3 DNA sequence: TGTGCCAGCATCCCCCGGGGGGCGGGGGAAGAAGATGAGCAGTACTTC. Translation gives CASIPRGAGEEDEQYF. Based on the CDR3 plus reference TRBV2 and TRBJ2-7, the full variable domain is EPEVTQTPSHQVTQMGQEVILRCVPISNHLYFYWYRQILGQKVEFLVSFYNNEISEKSEIFDDQFSVERPDGSNFTLKIRSTKLEDSAMYFCASIPRGAGEEDEQYFGPGTRLTVT.

V is TRBV27 and J is TRBJ2-7, with a possible D match to TRBD1 (6 bases). With 5 bases removed from V and 3 bases from J, the gap between germline ends came to 11 bases. Germline CDR1 reads MNHEY; CDR2 reads SMNVEV (reference sequence). CDR3 size: 13 residues. The CDR3 loop reads CASSPRTDYEQYF. CDR3 in DNA: TGTGCCAGCAGTCCCCGGACAGACTACGAGCAGTACTTC.

CDR3 coding DNA: TGTGCCAGCAGCCAGGGCCGGAACGGCTACACCTTC. Translated: CASSQGRNGYTF. The V call is TRBV11-2, the J call TRBJ1-2, with D possibly TRBD1 on 5 matching bases. V was trimmed by 5 bases and J by 8 bases, leaving 12 bases between them. Germline CDR1 reads SGHAT; CDR2 reads FQNNGV. This CDR3 has 12 residues.

The chain has TRBV4-1 and TRBJ2-2; 10 positions match TRBD2. Germline trimming cut 0 bases from V and 4 bases from J; bases unmatched to any gene: 2. Germline values: CDR1 MGHRA, CDR2 YSYEKL. CDR3 size: 16 residues. The CDR3: CASSQEPSGGTGELFF. The CDR3 region has the DNA TGCGCCAGCAGCCAAGAACCTAGCGGGGGCACCGGGGAGCTGTTTTTT.

V usage is TRBV2 and J usage is TRBJ1-1; D is undetermined. This CDR3 spans 12 amino acids. CDR1 is SNHLY, CDR2 FYNNEI, per germline. Deletions cut 7 bases from V and 2 bases from J, with 8 bases between. The CDR3 reads CASTTANTEAFF. CDR3 DNA: TGTGCCAGCACGACTGCAAACACTGAAGCTTTCTTT.

Worth noting for this clone: This same CDR3 is encoded by further DNA sequences in the sample. The V gene is TRBV9, the J gene TRBJ1-6; weak D call: TRBD1 (6 bases). The V end lost 3 bases, the J end lost 9 bases, and 16 bases lay between the germline ends. This CDR3 has 15 residues. CDR1 SGDLS and CDR2 YYNGEE come from the germline V gene. In DNA, the CDR3 is TGTGCCAGCAGCGCCTTAACAGGGCGGTCTTCACCCCTCCACTTT. Translation gives CASSALTGRSSPLHF.

This clone was found once. The V gene is TRBV3-1 (or the pseudogene TRBV3-2), the J gene TRBJ2-2; D is possibly TRBD2 (5 bases). Germline CDR1 reads LGHDT; CDR2 reads YNNKEL (reference sequence). CDR3 size: 12 residues. The V gene lost 7 bases and the J gene lost 8 bases, with 11 bases spanning the gap. The CDR3 reads CASNLGGGELFF. DNA for the CDR3: TGTGCCAGCAACCTCGGAGGAGGGGAGCTGTTTTTT.

CDR3 nucleotide sequence: TGTGCCATCAGAAAGGACAGGGGGAGTGTAGATTTCTTT. Residues: CAIRKDRGSVDFF. The genes are TRBV10-3 and TRBJ1-1, with 10 bases lining up with TRBD1. Germline V gene sequence: CDR1 ENHRY, CDR2 SYGVKD. The CDR3 sequence is 13 residues long. V lost 6 bases, J lost 13 bases, and 11 bases stayed unmatched.

The chain couples TRBV12-3 or TRBV12-4 to TRBJ2-1; D gene uncertain. V gave up 4 bases and J gave up 6 bases, with 10 bases separating them. The CDR3 consists of 13 residues. This chain's CDR3 is CASSSRYGNEQFF. The DNA for the CDR3 is TGTGCCAGCAGTTCACGATATGGCAATGAGCAGTTCTTC.

The V call is TRBV27, the J call TRBJ1-1; 10 nucleotides match TRBD1. Germline-derived CDR1 and CDR2 are MNHEY and SMNVEV (reference sequence). There are 15 residues in the CDR3. The junction had 2 bases not matched to a gene; V was cut back by 3 bases and J by 1 base. The CDR3 region has the DNA TGTGCCAGCAGTTTGACAGGGGGCGGGAACACTGAAGCTTTCTTT. It yields the protein CASSLTGGGNTEAFF.

The genes are TRBV7-8 and TRBJ2-1; D is possibly TRBD1 (5 bases). Trimming left V 2 bases short and J 2 bases short, with 10 bases between. This CDR3 is built from 15 residues. CDR1 is SGHVS and CDR2 is FQNEAQ in the germline V gene. CDR3 residues: CASSLQDSTYNEQFF. The CDR3 bases are TGTGCCAGCAGCTTACAAGACAGTACCTACAATGAGCAGTTCTTC. Combining the CDR3 with reference TRBV7-8 and TRBJ2-1 gives the whole variable domain GAGVSQSPRYKVAKRGQDVALRCDPISGHVSLFWYQQALGQGPEFLTYFQNEAQLDKSGLPSDRFFAERPEGSVSTLKIQRTQQEDSAVYLCASSLQDSTYNEQFFGPGTRLTVL.

The V gene is TRBV5-1, the J gene TRBJ2-7, with D unresolved. The CDR3 runs 13 residues. V was trimmed by 7 bases and J by 0 bases, leaving 11 bases between them. Germline V gene lookup returns CDR1 SGHRS and CDR2 YFSETQ. CDR3 DNA: TGCGCCAGCGGATCGCAGGACTCCTACGAGCAGTACTTC. Translation gives CASGSQDSYEQYF. Drawing the rest from reference TRBV5-1 and TRBJ2-7, the complete variable domain is KAGVTQTPRYLIKTRGQQVTLSCSPISGHRSVSWYQQTPGQGLQFLFEYFSETQRNKGNFPGRFSGRQFSNSRSEMNVSTLELGDSALYLCASGSQDSYEQYFGPGTRLTVT.

This chain connects TRBV11-1 to TRBJ2-1, with 7 bases identical to TRBD2. Per the germline V gene, CDR1 is SGHAT and CDR2 is FQDESV (reference sequence). The CDR3 runs 15 residues. The J segment lost 3 bases and the V segment lost 3 bases, leaving 5 bases of the junction unmatched. Here the CDR3 DNA reads TGTGCCAGCAGCTTTGGCGGGGGATACTACAATGAGCAGTTCTTC. Translated: CASSFGGGYYNEQFF.

The chain recombines TRBV2 with TRBJ1-1, with D tentatively TRBD1 (5 bases). Looked up from germline, CDR1 is SNHLY and CDR2 is FYNNEI. The length of the CDR3 is 16 residues. Trimming removed 0 bases at V and 1 base at J, with 12 bases between. The CDR3 sequence is CASSEAPGRRNTEAFF. For the CDR3, the DNA is TGTGCCAGCAGTGAAGCTCCGGGACGGCGGAACACTGAAGCTTTCTTT.

The V and J genes are TRBV5-1 and TRBJ2-7; possibly TRBD2 for D (6 bases). The CDR3 spans 15 residues. Germline CDR1 and CDR2: SGHRS and YFSETQ. Trimming shortened V by 3 bases and J by 0 bases, and 13 bases separated the two germline ends. For the CDR3, the DNA is TGCGCCAGCAGCTCTGGGGCGGGGTTCTCCTACGAGCAGTACTTC. It is translated as CASSSGAGFSYEQYF.

The chain joins TRBV4-3 to TRBJ1-5, with D unclear. The CDR3 has 15 amino acids. Trimming removed 1 base at V and 2 bases at J, with 9 bases between. Per germline, CDR1 LGHNA and CDR2 YSLEER. For the CDR3, the DNA is TGCGCCAGCAGCCAAGTACCCACCCGCAATCAGCCCCAGCATTTT. This encodes CASSQVPTRNQPQHF.

This clone was seen once. The chain recombines TRBV9 with TRBJ1-6; no definite D call. CDR3 length: 15 residues. The ends were cut back, 0 bases at V and 5 bases at J, with 9 bases in the middle. CDR1 SGDLS and CDR2 YYNGEE come from the germline V gene. CDR3 sequence: CASSVGPADNSPLHF. The CDR3 coding sequence is TGTGCCAGCAGCGTAGGCCCAGCTGATAATTCACCCCTCCACTTT.

This chain links TRBV11-2 with TRBJ1-1; no reliable D call. Germline V gives CDR1 SGHAT, CDR2 FQNNGV. The CDR3 length is 13 residues. Trimming took off 3 bases at V and 1 base at J, with 6 bases between the two ends. In DNA, the CDR3 is TGTGCCAGCAGCTTTGACGGGAACACTGAAGCTTTCTTT. Amino acid sequence: CASSFDGNTEAFF.

This rearrangement joins TRBV9 to TRBJ2-3; D perhaps matches TRBD2 (5 bases). CDR1 and CDR2 from the germline V gene are SGDLS and YYNGEE. The CDR3 extends over 15 amino acids. Trimming removed 3 bases from V and 0 bases from J, with 11 bases in between. As DNA, the CDR3 is TGTGCCAGCAGCGCCGGAGGATATAGCACAGATACGCAGTATTTT. Translated, it gives CASSAGGYSTDTQYF. Supplemented by reference TRBV9 and TRBJ2-3, the full variable domain reads DSGVTQTPKHLITATGQRVTLRCSPRSGDLSVYWYQQSLDQGLQFLIQYYNGEERAKGNILERFSAQQFPDLHSELNLSSLELGDSALYFCASSAGGYSTDTQYFGPGTRLTVL.

The rearrangement uses TRBV24-1 and TRBJ2-1, with a possible D match to TRBD2 (7 bases). V was trimmed by 9 bases and J by 2 bases, leaving 16 bases between them. The CDR3 runs 15 residues. CDR1 is KGHDR and CDR2 is SFDVKD in the germline V gene. As DNA, the CDR3 is TGTGCCACCTCCATAGGGGGGGCGGCCTACAATGAGCAGTTCTTC. Translating gives CATSIGGAAYNEQFF.

This chain joins TRBV5-4 and TRBJ1-2; D ambiguous. Germline V gene sequence: CDR1 SGHNT, CDR2 YYREEE (reference sequence). The CDR3 is made up of 14 amino acids. With 0 bases removed from V and 7 bases from J, the gap between germline ends came to 13 bases. This CDR3 is CASSLEPAAPGYTF. The CDR3 nucleotides are TGTGCCAGCAGCTTGGAGCCGGCGGCTCCTGGCTACACCTTC.

The chain combines TRBV5-4 with TRBJ2-3, with D perhaps TRBD2 (5 bases). The V end lost 4 bases, the J end lost 1 base, and 10 bases lay between the germline ends. Germline loops: CDR1 SGHNT, CDR2 YYREEE (reference sequence). The CDR3 extends over 14 amino acids. The CDR3 sequence: CASSPGIGTDTQYF. Here the CDR3 DNA reads TGTGCCAGCAGCCCCGGGATCGGCACAGATACGCAGTATTTT.

This clone was picked up one time. The rearrangement uses TRBV6-2 or TRBV6-3 and TRBJ1-2, with D unclear. This CDR3 has 13 amino acids. CDR1 is MNHEY, CDR2 SVGEGT, per germline. V gave up 7 bases and J gave up 7 bases, with 16 bases separating them. DNA of the CDR3: TGTGCCAGCAACCCCCGTGGAGGCTCTGGCTACACCTTC. This gives the protein CASNPRGGSGYTF.

The V call is TRBV4-1, the J call TRBJ1-2; D not certain. Germline CDR1 and CDR2: MGHRA and YSYEKL. With 5 bases removed from V and 4 bases from J, the gap between germline ends came to 11 bases. This CDR3 has 13 amino acids. The CDR3 coding sequence is TGCGCCAGCAGCGAGACTAGGGTCTATGGCTACACCTTC. Its translation is CASSETRVYGYTF.

The CDR3, as DNA: TGTGCCAGCACCCCTAACGCGGTTTTTAATTCACCCCTCCACTTT. Encoded protein: CASTPNAVFNSPLHF. V gene TRBV11-3 combines with J gene TRBJ1-6; D unresolved. Trimming took 7 bases from V and 6 from J, leaving 16 bases between them. Germline V lookup: CDR1 SGHNT, CDR2 YENEEA. This CDR3 spans 15 amino acids. Full variable domain (rest looked up from reference TRBV11-3 and TRBJ1-6): EAGVVQSPRYKIIEKKQPVAFWCNPISGHNTLYWYLQNLGQGPELLIRYENEEAVDDSQLPKDRFSAERLKGVDSTLKIQPAELGDSAVYLCASTPNAVFNSPLHFGNGTRLTVT.

The V and J genes are TRBV19 and TRBJ2-5; D unresolved. The CDR3 loop spans 12 amino acids. V lost 0 bases and J lost 5, with 4 bases in between. Germline V gene lookup returns CDR1 LNHDA and CDR2 SQIVND (reference sequence). The CDR3: CASSIDLETQYF. The CDR3 DNA is TGTGCCAGTAGTATAGATCTGGAGACCCAGTACTTC.

The chain combines TRBV28 with TRBJ2-3; TRBD2 might be the D (6 bases). Per the germline V gene, CDR1 is MDHEN and CDR2 is SYDVKM. The CDR3 covers 14 residues. Trimming pared 6 bases from V and 0 bases from J, leaving 10 bases between. The CDR3 here is CASRLGTSTDTQYF. The CDR3 nucleotides read TGTGCCAGCAGGCTGGGGACTAGCACAGATACGCAGTATTTT.

V usage is TRBV2 and J usage is TRBJ1-2, with D tentatively TRBD1 (5 bases). The CDR3 is made up of 13 amino acids. The germline gives CDR1 SNHLY, CDR2 FYNNEI. Trimming left V 6 bases short and J 2 bases short, with 10 bases between. CDR3 in amino acids: CASSARGNYGYTF. The CDR3 DNA reads as TGTGCCAGCAGCGCACGGGGGAACTATGGCTACACCTTC.